These T cell receptor beta chains were read from a single sample in a study of T cell repertoires in cytomegalovirus infection. TCRdb re-analysed the reads in MiXCR, keeping a single row per CDR3 protein. The sample shows some 480,000 distinct CDR3 sequences, roughly a third of them seen only once. The antigens these receptors bind are not known. This specimen was cultured PBMCs, taken from culture after CMV antigen stimulation. These receptors were obtained from a human donor in good health (CMV status not recorded). Some clones in this sample may be carry-over from other donors' samples. Both conserved end residues are part of each CDR3. A D gene is named only where the DNA matches it firmly. Clone size is shown for a subset of rows, as once, few, many or a class of expanded clone.

abundance	v_gene	j_gene	d_gene	CDR3aa	CDR3nt
-	TRBV27	TRBJ1-2	-	CASSDYRAHGYTF	TGTGCCAGCAGTGACTACAGGGCTCATGGCTACACCTTC
once	TRBV28	TRBJ1-4	-	CASSMTATNEKLFF	TGTGCCAGCAGTATGACAGCAACTAATGAAAAACTGTTTTTT
-	TRBV19	TRBJ1-5	TRBD1	CASSTGQGANQPQHF	TGTGCCAGTAGCACGGGGCAGGGGGCCAATCAGCCCCAGCATTTT
-	TRBV25-1	TRBJ2-1	TRBD1	CASSTGQERAEQFF	TGTGCCAGCAGCACAGGACAGGAGAGAGCGGAGCAGTTCTTC
-	TRBV3-1	TRBJ1-2	TRBD1	CASSQDVPGGGGYTF	TGTGCCAGCAGCCAAGATGTCCCAGGGGGCGGCGGCTACACCTTC
few	TRBV7-9	TRBJ2-1	TRBD2	CASSLLLSSGRNRRQEQFF	TGTGCCAGCAGCTTACTATTATCTAGCGGGAGGAACCGCCGGCAGGAGCAGTTCTTC
-	TRBV28	TRBJ1-5	-	CASRRDRDQPQHF	TGTGCCAGCAGGAGGGACCGAGATCAGCCCCAGCATTTT
-	TRBV23-1	TRBJ2-3	-	CASSQSGSPGEWATDTQYF	TGCGCCAGCAGTCAATCAGGCAGTCCCGGCGAGTGGGCTACAGATACGCAGTATTTT
few	TRBV4-1	TRBJ1-2	-	CASSHFAGRKKNYGYTF	TGCGCCAGCAGCCACTTTGCGGGACGGAAGAAAAACTATGGCTACACCTTC
-	TRBV5-1	TRBJ2-3	-	CASSLETNRGGDTQYF	TGCGCCAGCAGCTTGGAAACTAACAGAGGGGGAGATACGCAGTATTTT
-	TRBV6-6	TRBJ1-2	-	CASIQPGGGNPFNYGYTF	TGTGCCAGCATCCAACCCGGCGGGGGGAACCCTTTCAACTATGGCTACACCTTC
-	TRBV12-3/TRBV12-4	TRBJ2-3	-	CASRRVGVDTQYF	TGTGCCAGCAGGCGGGTTGGGGTAGATACGCAGTATTTT
-	TRBV19	TRBJ1-1	-	CASSIGGGRLNTEAFF	TGTGCCAGTAGTATTGGCGGGGGGCGGTTGAACACTGAAGCTTTCTTT
-	TRBV12-3/TRBV12-4	TRBJ2-1	TRBD2	CASRPSGIGNEQFF	TGTGCCAGCAGGCCTAGCGGGATAGGCAATGAGCAGTTCTTC
-	TRBV4-1	TRBJ2-3	-	CASSQAEDTQYF	TGCGCCAGCAGCCAAGCCGAAGATACGCAGTATTTT
-	TRBV3-1	TRBJ1-2	-	CASSLSRGFGGYTF	TGTGCCAGCAGCCTCTCCCGGGGGTTTGGTGGCTACACCTTC
-	TRBV24-1	TRBJ1-1	-	CATSDFANTEAFF	TGTGCCACCAGTGATTTTGCGAACACTGAAGCTTTCTTT